Listed below are T cell receptor beta chains from one sample, sequenced in a study of vaccination and CD4 T cells after COVID-19. Antigens of these TCRs are unknown. TCRdb used MiXCR to reprocess the PCR reads, holding one entry per CDR3 protein. The sample has more than 13,000 distinct CDR3 sequences, 53% seen once. The specimen was CD4+ T cells from blood, cultured in vitro, collected before SARS-CoV-2 vaccination. The receptors originated from a human donor who had recovered from COVID-19. Each CDR3 is given with its conserved first and last residue. Each record gives: CDR3 protein, CDR3 DNA, V gene, clone size, D gene, J gene. D genes are given only for firm matches. Clone sizes are given selectively: once, few, many, or a class where the clone is expanded.

CASSLSGTVNSPLHF	TGTGCCAGCAGTTTATCAGGGACAGTTAATTCACCCCTCCACTTT	TRBV27	NA	TRBD1	TRBJ1-6
CASSSRPPWGSTDTQYF	TGTGCCAGCAGCTCTAGACCCCCGTGGGGGAGCACAGATACGCAGTATTTT	TRBV11-3	once	NA	TRBJ2-3
CAAKAGGPSPMCYEQYF	TGTGCCGCAAAAGCGGGAGGGCCTTCCCCGATGTGCTACGAGCAGTACTTC	TRBV28	NA	TRBD2	TRBJ2-7
CATSGTGEVPYEQYF	TGTGCCACCAGTGGAACAGGGGAAGTCCCCTACGAGCAGTACTTC	TRBV24-1	NA	TRBD1	TRBJ2-7
CASRRLAGVEQFF	TGTGCCAGTAGGAGATTAGCGGGAGTTGAGCAGTTCTTC	TRBV2	NA	TRBD2	TRBJ2-1
CASSPRAGGPHEYGYTF	TGTGCCAGCAGCCCAAGGGCTGGCGGCCCTCACGAGTATGGCTACACCTTC	TRBV7-9	once	NA	TRBJ1-2
CASSSQGNAGNEQFF	TGTGCCAGCAGCTCACAGGGTAACGCCGGCAATGAGCAGTTCTTC	TRBV7-2	NA	NA	TRBJ2-1
CAIPDTRSYEQYF	TGTGCCATCCCGGACACCCGCTCCTACGAGCAGTACTTC	TRBV10-3	NA	NA	TRBJ2-7
CASSLAGSRGAFF	TGTGCCAGCAGTCTGGCAGGGTCCCGTGGGGCTTTCTTT	TRBV7-2	NA	NA	TRBJ1-1
CASSGGPYGYTF	TGTGCCAGCAGTGGGGGCCCCTATGGCTACACCTTC	TRBV2	NA	NA	TRBJ1-2
CASSLQGRSGANVLTF	TGTGCCAGCAGTTTACAGGGACGATCTGGGGCCAACGTCCTGACTTTC	TRBV27	NA	NA	TRBJ2-6
CASRIRARPRLGLYSPLHF	TGTGCCAGCAGAATACGGGCCAGGCCGAGGCTTGGGTTGTATTCACCCCTCCACTTT	TRBV21-1	few	NA	TRBJ1-6
CAWSVSHSGYTF	TGTGCCTGGAGTGTATCCCACAGCGGCTACACCTTC	TRBV30	few	NA	TRBJ1-2
CACGRGQVSSGANVLTF	TGTGCCTGCGGCAGGGGGCAAGTCAGCTCTGGGGCCAACGTCCTGACTTTC	TRBV12-3/TRBV12-4	NA	TRBD1	TRBJ2-6